What follows describes a single TCR beta chain. The entry originates in a study of technical replicates of blood from a handful of donors. Measured with immunoSEQ multiplex PCR; TCRdb has only the in-frame clones, and not every one. Of about 89,000 clones listed, over 85% are singletons. Trimming stripped 7 bases from V and 4 bases from J, with 16 bases between. The CDR3 covers 13 residues. Germline V gene data show CDR1 as SQVTM and CDR2 as ANQGSEA. The gene calls are TRBV29-1 and TRBJ1-2, with no clear D. This TCR derives from a human donor in good health. The sequenced sample was T cells isolated from PBMCs. CDR3 in amino acids: CSARLQTTYGYTF. Written as DNA, the CDR3 is TGCAGCGCCCGGTTGCAGACAACCTATGGCTACACCTTC.